This passage covers 7 T cell receptor beta chains from one sample sequenced in a study of blood T cell repertoires in COVID-19. TCRdb keeps only in-frame clones here, not all; method: immunoSEQ multiplex PCR. The sample carries about 190,000 clones, roughly 83% recorded once. Sequences were obtained from PBMCs or T cells enriched from blood (not recorded which). The origin of the receptors is a woman between 25 and 40 years old who had recovered from COVID-19.

The rearrangement links TRBV28 to TRBJ1-5, with D possibly TRBD1 on 6 matching bases. This CDR3 is built from 15 residues. The V gene's germline CDR1 is MDHEN and CDR2 SYDVKM. Trimming pared 3 bases from V and 3 bases from J, leaving 12 bases between. DNA for the CDR3: TGTGCCAGCAGTTTGGCAGGGGTTATCAATCAGCCCCAGCATTTT. Protein product: CASSLAGVINQPQHF.

Only a few counts were recorded for this clone. The chain uses TRBV2 and TRBJ2-5; TRBD1 might be the D (6 bases). This CDR3 comprises 15 residues. The germline V gene has CDR1 SNHLY and CDR2 FYNNEI. The V and J ends lost 3 bases and 4 bases respectively, with 15 bases between them. This CDR3 reads CASSDLDRRGETQYF. The DNA of the CDR3 is TGTGCCAGCAGTGATTTGGACAGACGAGGAGAGACCCAGTACTTC.

The chain couples TRBV28 to TRBJ1-3; 8 bases fit TRBD1. V was pared by 2 bases and J by 0 bases, with 3 bases of the junction left unmatched. CDR1 is MDHEN, CDR2 SYDVKM, per germline. The CDR3 extends over 16 amino acids. In nucleotides, the CDR3 is TGTGCCAGCAGTTTACGCCAGGGGGCCTCTGGAAACACCATATATTTT. It yields the protein CASSLRQGASGNTIYF.

The rearrangement links TRBV5-1 to TRBJ1-1; D unresolved. V lost 1 base, J lost 7 bases, and 14 bases lay in between. There are 14 residues in the CDR3. In germline, CDR1 is SGHRS, CDR2 YFSETQ. The CDR3 nucleotides are TGCGCCAGCAGCTTGTATTCGGGATTGAGTGAAGCTTTCTTT. Residues: CASSLYSGLSEAFF.

Only a few counts were recorded for this clone. This chain uses TRBV5-1 with TRBJ2-3; 8 bases are shared with TRBD2. Germline V gene lookup returns CDR1 SGHRS and CDR2 YFSETQ. CDR3 length equals 18 residues. V gave up 3 bases and J gave up 4 bases; unmatched junction bases: 16. The CDR3 DNA reads as TGCGCCAGCAGCTGGGGAAGGTTGCCGGGAGGGCCCCCAGATACGCAGTATTTT. This encodes CASSWGRLPGGPPDTQYF.

The rearrangement uses TRBV19 and TRBJ1-6; no clear D gene. The V and J ends lost 8 bases and 7 bases respectively, with 3 bases between them. CDR1 is LNHDA, CDR2 SQIVND, per germline (reference sequence). The CDR3 length is 10 residues. The CDR3 loop is CASLNSPLHF. Here the CDR3 DNA reads TGTGCCAGTTTAAATTCACCCCTCCACTTT.

CDR3 in DNA: TGTGCCAGCAGATATGGTCCGGGTGGTGAGACCCAGTACTTC. Translated: CASRYGPGGETQYF. The rearrangement links TRBV7-9 to TRBJ2-5, with D unresolved. From germline, CDR1 is SEHNR and CDR2 FQNEAQ (reference sequence). V gave up 6 bases and J gave up 5 bases, with 16 bases separating them. There are 14 residues in the CDR3.